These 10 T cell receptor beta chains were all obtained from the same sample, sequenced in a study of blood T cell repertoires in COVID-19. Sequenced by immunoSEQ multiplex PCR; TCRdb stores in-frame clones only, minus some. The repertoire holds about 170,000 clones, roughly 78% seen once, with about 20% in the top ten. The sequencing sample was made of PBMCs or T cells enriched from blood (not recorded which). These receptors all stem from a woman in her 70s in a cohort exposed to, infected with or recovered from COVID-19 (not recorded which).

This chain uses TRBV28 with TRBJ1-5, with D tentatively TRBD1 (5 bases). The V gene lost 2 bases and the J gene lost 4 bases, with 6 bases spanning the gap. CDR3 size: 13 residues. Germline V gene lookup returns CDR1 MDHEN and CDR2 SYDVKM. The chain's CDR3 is CASSLQGNQPQHF. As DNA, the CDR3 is TGTGCCAGCAGTTTACAGGGAAATCAGCCCCAGCATTTT.

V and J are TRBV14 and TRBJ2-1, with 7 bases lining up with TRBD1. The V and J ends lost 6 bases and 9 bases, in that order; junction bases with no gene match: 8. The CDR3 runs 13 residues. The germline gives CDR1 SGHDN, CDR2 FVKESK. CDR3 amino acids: CASSHDRVGEQFF. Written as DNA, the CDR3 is TGTGCCAGCAGTCATGACAGGGTGGGTGAGCAGTTCTTC.

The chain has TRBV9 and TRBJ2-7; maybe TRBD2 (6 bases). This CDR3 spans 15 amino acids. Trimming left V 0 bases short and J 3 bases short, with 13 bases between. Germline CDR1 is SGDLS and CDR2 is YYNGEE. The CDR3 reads CASSVGAGSLYEQYF. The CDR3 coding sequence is TGTGCCAGCAGCGTAGGTGCGGGGAGCCTCTACGAGCAGTACTTC.

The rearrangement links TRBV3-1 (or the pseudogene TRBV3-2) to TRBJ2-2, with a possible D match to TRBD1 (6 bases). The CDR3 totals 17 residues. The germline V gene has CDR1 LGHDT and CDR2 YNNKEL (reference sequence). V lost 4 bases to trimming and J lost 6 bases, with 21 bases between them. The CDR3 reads CASSPQTGMVGAGELFF. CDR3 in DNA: TGTGCCAGCAGCCCCCAGACAGGAATGGTGGGCGCCGGGGAGCTGTTTTTT.

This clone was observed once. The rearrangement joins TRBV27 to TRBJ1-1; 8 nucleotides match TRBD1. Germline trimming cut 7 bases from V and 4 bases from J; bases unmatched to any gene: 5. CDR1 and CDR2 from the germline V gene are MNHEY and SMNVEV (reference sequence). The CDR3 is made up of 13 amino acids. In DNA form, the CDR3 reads TGTGCCAGCACCAGGGGGCCGGCCACTGAAGCTTTCTTT. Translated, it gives CASTRGPATEAFF.

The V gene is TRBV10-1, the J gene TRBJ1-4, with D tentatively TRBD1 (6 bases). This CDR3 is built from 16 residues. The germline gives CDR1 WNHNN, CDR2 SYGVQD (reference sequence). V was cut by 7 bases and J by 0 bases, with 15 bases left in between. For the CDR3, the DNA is TGCGCCAGCAAAGGACAGCCACAGGCAACTAATGAAAAACTGTTTTTT. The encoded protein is CASKGQPQATNEKLFF.

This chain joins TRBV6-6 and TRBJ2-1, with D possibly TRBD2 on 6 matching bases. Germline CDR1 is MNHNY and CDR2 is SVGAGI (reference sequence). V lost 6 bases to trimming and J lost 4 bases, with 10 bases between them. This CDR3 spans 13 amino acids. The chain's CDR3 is CASRASVYNEQFF. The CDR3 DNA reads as TGTGCCAGCAGGGCTAGCGTTTACAATGAGCAGTTCTTC.

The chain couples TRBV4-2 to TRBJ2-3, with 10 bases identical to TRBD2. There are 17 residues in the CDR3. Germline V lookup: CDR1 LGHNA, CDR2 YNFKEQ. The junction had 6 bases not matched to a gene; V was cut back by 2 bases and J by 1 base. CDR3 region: CASSQRTSGDGTDTQYF. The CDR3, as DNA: TGTGCCAGCAGCCAAAGAACTAGCGGGGATGGCACAGATACGCAGTATTTT.

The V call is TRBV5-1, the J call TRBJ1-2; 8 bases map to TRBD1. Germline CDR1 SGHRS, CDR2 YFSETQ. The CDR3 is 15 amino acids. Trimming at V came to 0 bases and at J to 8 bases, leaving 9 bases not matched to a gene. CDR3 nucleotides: TGCGCCAGCAGCTTGGGGGCCGGGACAGGCTCGGGCTACACCTTC. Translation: CASSLGAGTGSGYTF.

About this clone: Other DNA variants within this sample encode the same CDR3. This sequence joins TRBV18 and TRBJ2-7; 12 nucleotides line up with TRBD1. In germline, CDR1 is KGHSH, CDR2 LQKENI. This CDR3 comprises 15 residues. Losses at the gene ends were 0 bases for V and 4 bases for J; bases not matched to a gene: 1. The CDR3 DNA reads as TGTGCCAGCTCACCACCGGGACAGGGGGCTTACGAGCAGTACTTC. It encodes CASSPPGQGAYEQYF. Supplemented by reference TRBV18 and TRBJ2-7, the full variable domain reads NAGVMQNPRHLVRRRGQEARLRCSPMKGHSHVYWYRQLPEEGLKFMVYLQKENIIDESGMPKERFSAEFPKEGPSILRIQQVVRGDSAAYFCASSPPGQGAYEQYFGPGTRLTVT.